These 25 T cell receptor beta chains originate from one sample sequenced in a study of beta chain features in type 1 diabetes. TCRB transcripts that were expressed got sequenced, as all of the isolated RNA had been reverse transcribed. Profiled with immunoSEQ multiplex PCR; TCRdb holds only in-frame clones, not every one. The repertoire holds 600,000 to 650,000 clones, with about 14% as singletons. The sample comprised naive CD4+ T cells from blood. The receptors were gathered from a man in his late teens or twenties in good health.

This chain links TRBV7-2 with TRBJ2-4; D is possibly TRBD1 (6 bases). Trimming removed 0 bases from V and 1 base from J, with 10 bases in between. The CDR3 consists of 16 residues. The V gene's germline CDR1 is SGHTA and CDR2 FQGNSA. CDR3 residues: CASSLAGGSAKNIQYF. CDR3 coding DNA: TGTGCCAGCAGCTTAGCAGGGGGAAGTGCCAAAAACATTCAGTACTTC.

A few counts support this clone. V usage is TRBV10-3 and J usage is TRBJ1-2; D gene uncertain. Germline V gene lookup returns CDR1 ENHRY and CDR2 SYGVKD. Trimming left V 3 bases short and J 8 bases short, with 10 bases between. The length of the CDR3 is 12 residues. CDR3 in DNA: TGTGCCATCAGTGATATTGTCGGGGGCTACACCTTC. Amino acid sequence: CAISDIVGGYTF.

This chain joins TRBV7-8 and TRBJ1-2; 8 positions agree with TRBD1. There are 14 residues in the CDR3. V shed 5 bases and J 7 bases; nucleotides not matched to a gene: 9. Germline CDR1 is SGHVS and CDR2 is FQNEAQ. The CDR3, as DNA: TGTGCCAGCAGCCCGGACAGGGTGGTCGTTGGCTACACCTTC. Translating gives CASSPDRVVVGYTF. The full variable domain, rest sourced from reference TRBV7-8 and TRBJ1-2, is GAGVSQSPRYKVAKRGQDVALRCDPISGHVSLFWYQQALGQGPEFLTYFQNEAQLDKSGLPSDRFFAERPEGSVSTLKIQRTQQEDSAVYLCASSPDRVVVGYTFGSGTRLTVV.

This clone has more than one count but fewer than ten. The chain joins TRBV18 to TRBJ2-6, with D perhaps matching TRBD1 (5 bases). The CDR3 runs to 18 residues. The V gene lost 3 bases and the J gene lost 5 bases, with 20 bases spanning the gap. Germline CDR1 is KGHSH and CDR2 is LQKENI. For the CDR3, the DNA is TGTGCCAGCTCACCGTCGGCGTCAGGGTCCTTGTGGGCCAACGTCCTGACTTTC. As protein: CASSPSASGSLWANVLTF.

In its sample, this clone was seen a few times. The V and J genes are TRBV5-1 and TRBJ2-3; possible D gene TRBD1, 6 bases. The CDR3 length is 16 residues. Germline CDR1 reads SGHRS; CDR2 reads YFSETQ. Trimming took 3 bases from V and 4 from J, leaving 18 bases between them. The CDR3, as DNA: TGCGCCAGCAGCTCGAAATCAGGGAAGGGGGCAGATACGCAGTATTTT. Translation gives CASSSKSGKGADTQYF.

There are a few counts of this clone. V gene TRBV27 combines with J gene TRBJ1-4; TRBD1 aligns across 11 bases. The CDR3 is 14 residues long. J lost 2 bases, V lost 10 bases, and 3 bases had no gene match. Germline V gene sequence: CDR1 MNHEY, CDR2 SMNVEV (reference sequence). The CDR3 nucleotides read TGTGCCACTAGGACAGGGGGCACTAATGAAAAACTGTTTTTT. Encoded protein: CATRTGGTNEKLFF.

The rearrangement uses TRBV7-2 and TRBJ2-5; D is unclear. Germline V CDR1 and CDR2: SGHTA, FQGNSA. CDR3 length: 12 amino acids. V lost 5 bases, J lost 2 bases, and 6 bases lay in between. The chain's CDR3 is CASSPAQETQYF. The CDR3 nucleotides read TGTGCCAGCAGCCCAGCACAAGAGACCCAGTACTTC. The full variable domain, in which reference TRBV7-2 and TRBJ2-5 provide the parts outside the CDR3, is GAGVSQSPSNKVTEKGKDVELRCDPISGHTALYWYRQSLGQGLEFLIYFQGNSAPDKSGLPSDRFSAERTGGSVSTLTIQRTQQEDSAVYLCASSPAQETQYFGPGTRLLVL.

This clone was counted a few times. The rearrangement joins TRBV10-3 to TRBJ1-1, with D tentatively TRBD1 (5 bases). CDR3 length: 12 amino acids. CDR1 is ENHRY and CDR2 is SYGVKD in the germline V gene. V gave up 7 bases and J gave up 5 bases, with 11 bases separating them. This chain's CDR3 is CAIIGDGTEAFF. In DNA form, the CDR3 reads TGTGCCATCATAGGGGACGGGACTGAAGCTTTCTTT.

The chain combines TRBV5-1 with TRBJ1-1, with a weak D call TRBD1 (5 bases). V lost 4 bases to trimming and J lost 4 bases, with 11 bases between them. The CDR3 length is 13 residues. Germline loops: CDR1 SGHRS, CDR2 YFSETQ. CDR3 in amino acids: CASSVAGSTEAFF. In DNA, the CDR3 is TGCGCCAGCAGCGTGGCAGGGTCCACTGAAGCTTTCTTT.

This clone occurred a few times. The J gene is TRBJ2-7, the V gene TRBV4-3; no definite D call. This CDR3 is 15 amino acids long. The V and J ends lost 0 bases and 0 bases respectively, with 9 bases between them. CDR1 is LGHNA and CDR2 is YSLEER in the germline V gene. Written as DNA, the CDR3 is TGCGCCAGCAGCCAAGATGAGACGGCCTCCTACGAGCAGTACTTC. It translates to CASSQDETASYEQYF.

This clone was picked up a small number of times. The V call is TRBV28, the J call TRBJ2-2; D is unresolved. Per germline, CDR1 MDHEN and CDR2 SYDVKM. CDR3 length equals 12 residues. Trimming cost V 6 bases and J 5 bases, with 7 bases left between them. The CDR3 nucleotides read TGTGCCAGCAGCCCCCCAACCGGGGAGCTGTTTTTT. This translates into CASSPPTGELFF.

The gene calls are TRBV2 and TRBJ1-3; D is unclear. The ends were cut back, 9 bases at V and 0 bases at J, with 12 bases in the middle. This CDR3 has 14 amino acids. The germline V gene encodes CDR1 SNHLY and CDR2 FYNNEI. The CDR3 spells CASRGLRSGNTIYF. In DNA form, the CDR3 reads TGTGCCAGTCGCGGTCTGCGCTCTGGAAACACCATATATTTT.

The table lists this clone with a few counts. The chain carries TRBV15 and TRBJ2-7; TRBD1 aligns across 7 bases. The germline CDR1 and CDR2 sequences are LNHNV and YYDKDF (reference sequence). V lost 0 bases to trimming and J lost 3 bases; unmatched junction nucleotides: 5. The CDR3 length is 15 residues. The DNA for the CDR3 is TGTGCCACCAGCAGAGATGTGGGACAGAACTACGAGCAGTACTTC. Protein product: CATSRDVGQNYEQYF.

The chain links TRBV18 to TRBJ1-6, with D unresolved. Germline values: CDR1 KGHSH, CDR2 LQKENI. The V end lost 3 bases, the J end lost 4 bases, and 13 bases lay between the germline ends. The CDR3 runs to 16 residues. This CDR3 is CASSPTATLYNSPLHF. The CDR3 region has the DNA TGTGCCAGCTCACCTACGGCAACCCTATATAATTCACCCCTCCACTTT.

This clone was detected a few times. The J gene is TRBJ1-5, the V gene TRBV30; possible D gene TRBD1, 5 bases. Trimming removed 0 bases from V and 0 bases from J, with 15 bases in between. In germline, CDR1 is GTSNPN, CDR2 SVGIG (reference sequence). CDR3 length equals 17 residues. The chain's CDR3 is CAWSVPGPRYSNQPQHF. DNA of the CDR3: TGTGCCTGGAGTGTACCGGGGCCCCGCTATAGCAATCAGCCCCAGCATTTT.

The chain uses TRBV29-1 and TRBJ2-6; 8 nucleotides line up with TRBD1. J lost 2 bases, V lost 6 bases, and 3 bases had no gene match. CDR1 and CDR2 from the germline V gene are SQVTM and ANQGSEA. The CDR3 is 14 residues long. The CDR3 sequence is CSVRTGTGANVLTF. The CDR3 DNA follows: TGCAGCGTCCGGACAGGGACTGGGGCCAACGTCCTGACTTTC.

The rearrangement links TRBV18 to TRBJ2-2, with D perhaps TRBD1 (5 bases). This CDR3 has 16 amino acids. Germline V lookup: CDR1 KGHSH, CDR2 LQKENI. Trimming stripped 4 bases from V and 1 base from J, with 13 bases between. CDR3 sequence reads: CASSLFVTGNTGELFF. The CDR3 bases are TGTGCCAGCTCACTGTTTGTAACAGGGAACACCGGGGAGCTGTTTTTT.

This clone turned up a few times. The chain employs TRBV10-3 and TRBJ2-3, with a tentative D call TRBD1 (6 bases). The CDR3 sequence is 15 residues long. V lost 5 bases to trimming and J lost 3 bases, with 15 bases between them. Per the germline V gene, CDR1 is ENHRY and CDR2 is SYGVKD. This CDR3 reads CAISPKRQGTDTQYF. In DNA form, the CDR3 reads TGTGCCATCAGTCCCAAGAGGCAGGGGACAGATACGCAGTATTTT.

V gene TRBV7-9 combines with J gene TRBJ1-5; 10 bases map to TRBD1. V was clipped by 5 bases and J by 0 bases; unmatched bases: 7. This CDR3 is built from 17 residues. Germline V CDR1 and CDR2: SEHNR, FQNEAQ (reference sequence). CDR3 nucleotide sequence: TGTGCCAGCAGCACGGGACAGGGGATTTATAGCAATCAGCCCCAGCATTTT. Residues: CASSTGQGIYSNQPQHF.

The table lists this clone with a few counts. The genes are TRBV4-3 and TRBJ2-1, with a weak D call TRBD2 (6 bases). This CDR3 is built from 14 residues. The germline V gene encodes CDR1 LGHNA and CDR2 YSLEER. V lost 4 bases and J 4 bases, leaving 11 bases between the germline ends. Here the CDR3 reads CASSRQAGYNEQFF. The CDR3 coding sequence is TGCGCCAGCAGCCGCCAGGCGGGATACAATGAGCAGTTCTTC.

The chain couples TRBV7-2 to TRBJ2-5; 7 positions agree with TRBD2. The ends lost 3 bases at V and 3 bases at J; junction bases unmatched: 4. The CDR3 has 14 amino acids. Germline CDR1 and CDR2: SGHTA and FQGNSA. The CDR3 loop is CASSLGLPEETQYF. The DNA for the CDR3 is TGTGCCAGCAGCTTGGGACTACCTGAAGAGACCCAGTACTTC.

J is TRBJ1-1 and V is TRBV30; D is unresolved. The CDR3 extends over 13 amino acids. V lost 0 bases and J 1 base, leaving 6 bases between the germline ends. The germline V gene has CDR1 GTSNPN and CDR2 SVGIG (reference sequence). The CDR3 nucleotides read TGTGCCTGGAGTGTCGGCAGGAACACTGAAGCTTTCTTT. Amino acid sequence: CAWSVGRNTEAFF.

This clone was observed a few times. The chain joins TRBV19 to TRBJ2-1; 7 bases agree with TRBD2. Germline V gives CDR1 LNHDA, CDR2 SQIVND (reference sequence). The trim removed 7 bases at V and 0 bases at J, leaving 6 bases unmatched. This CDR3 is built from 15 residues. The CDR3 loop is CASKAGGSSYNEQFF. The CDR3 DNA reads as TGTGCCAGTAAAGCGGGCGGGAGCTCCTACAATGAGCAGTTCTTC.

This clone appeared a few times. The chain combines TRBV14 with TRBJ1-2; weak D call: TRBD1 (6 bases). The V end lost 4 bases, the J end lost 1 base, and 10 bases lay between the germline ends. The germline V gene encodes CDR1 SGHDN and CDR2 FVKESK. The CDR3 contains 14 residues. The DNA for the CDR3 is TGTGCCAGCAGCCCCTGGGGGCGTAACTATGGCTACACCTTC. Translation gives CASSPWGRNYGYTF.

The V call is TRBV7-2, the J call TRBJ2-3; the D gene is possibly TRBD2 (6 bases). V gave up 4 bases and J gave up 2 bases, with 7 bases separating them. Germline V gives CDR1 SGHTA, CDR2 FQGNSA. This CDR3 has 13 residues. For the CDR3, the DNA is TGTGCCAGCAGCTCGGGGGTCACAGATACGCAGTATTTT. It yields the protein CASSSGVTDTQYF.